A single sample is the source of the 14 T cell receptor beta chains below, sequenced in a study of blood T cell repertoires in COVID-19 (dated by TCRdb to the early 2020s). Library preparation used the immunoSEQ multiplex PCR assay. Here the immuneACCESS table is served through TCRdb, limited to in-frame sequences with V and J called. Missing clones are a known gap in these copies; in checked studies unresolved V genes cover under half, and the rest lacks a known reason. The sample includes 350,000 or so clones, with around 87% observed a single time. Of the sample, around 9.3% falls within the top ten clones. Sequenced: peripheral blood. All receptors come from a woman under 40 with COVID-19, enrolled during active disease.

The CDR3 nucleotides are TGTGCCAGCAGCCCTCGGACAGGGGGCTACACTGAAGCTTTCTTT. Protein sequence: CASSPRTGGYTEAFF. The chain couples TRBV9 to TRBJ1-1, with TRBD1 matching 11 bases. Germline V gene sequence: CDR1 SGDLS, CDR2 YYNGEE. The V gene end was trimmed by 4 bases and the J gene end by 3 bases; junction bases not matched to a gene: 5. The CDR3 is 15 residues long. The full variable domain, rest sourced from reference TRBV9 and TRBJ1-1, is DSGVTQTPKHLITATGQRVTLRCSPRSGDLSVYWYQQSLDQGLQFLIQYYNGEERAKGNILERFSAQQFPDLHSELNLSSLELGDSALYFCASSPRTGGYTEAFFGQGTRLTVV.

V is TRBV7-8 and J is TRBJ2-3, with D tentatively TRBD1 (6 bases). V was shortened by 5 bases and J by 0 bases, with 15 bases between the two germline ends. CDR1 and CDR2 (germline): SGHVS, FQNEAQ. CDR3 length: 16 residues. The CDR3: CASSPDRGASTDTQYF. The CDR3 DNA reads TGTGCCAGCAGCCCGGACAGAGGGGCAAGCACAGATACGCAGTATTTT.

The CDR3 DNA follows: TGCGCCAGCAGCTTGGGAGGGATCGGGCAGTACTTC. Translated, it gives CASSLGGIGQYF. The rearrangement uses TRBV5-1 and TRBJ2-7, with TRBD2 as a possible D gene (5 bases). CDR1 and CDR2 (germline): SGHRS, YFSETQ. Deletions cut 0 bases from V and 9 bases from J, with 10 bases between. This CDR3 region has 12 residues.

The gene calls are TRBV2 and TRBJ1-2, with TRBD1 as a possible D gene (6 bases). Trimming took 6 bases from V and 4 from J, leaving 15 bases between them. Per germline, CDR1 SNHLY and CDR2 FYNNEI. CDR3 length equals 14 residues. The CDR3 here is CASSPGDRLYGYTF. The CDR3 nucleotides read TGTGCCAGCAGCCCAGGGGACCGCCTCTATGGCTACACCTTC. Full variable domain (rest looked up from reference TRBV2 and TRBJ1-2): EPEVTQTPSHQVTQMGQEVILRCVPISNHLYFYWYRQILGQKVEFLVSFYNNEISEKSEIFDDQFSVERPDGSNFTLKIRSTKLEDSAMYFCASSPGDRLYGYTFGSGTRLTVV.

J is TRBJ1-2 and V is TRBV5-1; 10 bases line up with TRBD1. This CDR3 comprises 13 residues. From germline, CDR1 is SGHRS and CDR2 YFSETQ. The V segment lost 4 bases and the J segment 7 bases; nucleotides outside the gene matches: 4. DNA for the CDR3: TGCGCCAGCAGCCTGGGGGACAGGGGTGGCTACACCTTC. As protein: CASSLGDRGGYTF. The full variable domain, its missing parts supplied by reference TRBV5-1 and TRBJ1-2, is KAGVTQTPRYLIKTRGQQVTLSCSPISGHRSVSWYQQTPGQGLQFLFEYFSETQRNKGNFPGRFSGRQFSNSRSEMNVSTLELGDSALYLCASSLGDRGGYTFGSGTRLTVV.

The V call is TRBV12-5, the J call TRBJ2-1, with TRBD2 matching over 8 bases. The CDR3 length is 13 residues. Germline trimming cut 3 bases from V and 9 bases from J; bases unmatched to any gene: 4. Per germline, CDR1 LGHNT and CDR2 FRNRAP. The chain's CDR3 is CASGFGTSVEQFF. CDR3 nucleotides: TGTGCTAGTGGTTTCGGGACTAGTGTTGAGCAGTTCTTC. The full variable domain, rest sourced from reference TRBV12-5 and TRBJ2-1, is DARVTQTPRHKVTEMGQEVTMRCQPILGHNTVFWYRQTMMQGLELLAYFRNRAPLDDSGMPKDRFSAEMPDATLATLKIQPSEPRDSAVYFCASGFGTSVEQFFGPGTRLTVL.

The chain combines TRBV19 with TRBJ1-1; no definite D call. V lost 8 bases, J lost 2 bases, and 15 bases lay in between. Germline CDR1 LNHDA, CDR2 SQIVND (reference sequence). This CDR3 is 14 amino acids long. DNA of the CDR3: TGTGCCAGTGGTTATGGGCGGGTCAACACTGAAGCTTTCTTT. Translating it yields CASGYGRVNTEAFF.

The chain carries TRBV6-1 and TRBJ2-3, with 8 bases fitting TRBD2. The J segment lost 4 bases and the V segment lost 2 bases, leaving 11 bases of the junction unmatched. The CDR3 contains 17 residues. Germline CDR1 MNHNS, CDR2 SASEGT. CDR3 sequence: CASSEWDGRARSDTQYF. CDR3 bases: TGTGCCAGCAGTGAATGGGACGGGAGGGCCCGTTCAGATACGCAGTATTTT.

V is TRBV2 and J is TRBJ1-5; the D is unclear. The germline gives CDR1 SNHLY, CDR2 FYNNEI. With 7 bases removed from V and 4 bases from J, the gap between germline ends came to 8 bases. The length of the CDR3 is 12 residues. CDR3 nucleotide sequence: TGTGCCAGCACAGGTTTAAATCAGCCCCAGCATTTT. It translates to CASTGLNQPQHF.

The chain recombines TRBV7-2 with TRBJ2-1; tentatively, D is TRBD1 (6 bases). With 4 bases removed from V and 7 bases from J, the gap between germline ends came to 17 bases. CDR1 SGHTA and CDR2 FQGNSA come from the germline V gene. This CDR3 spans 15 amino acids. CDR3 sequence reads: CASSSQGFGVNEQFF. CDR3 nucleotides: TGTGCCAGCAGCTCCCAGGGGTTTGGTGTAAATGAGCAGTTCTTC.

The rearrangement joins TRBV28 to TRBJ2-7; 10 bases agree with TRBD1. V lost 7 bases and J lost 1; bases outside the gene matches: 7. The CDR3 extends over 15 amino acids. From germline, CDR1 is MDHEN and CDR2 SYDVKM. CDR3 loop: CASNGWDRGSYEQYF. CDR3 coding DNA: TGTGCCAGCAACGGGTGGGACAGGGGTTCCTACGAGCAGTACTTC. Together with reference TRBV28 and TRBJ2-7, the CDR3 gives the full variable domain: DVKVTQSSRYLVKRTGEKVFLECVQDMDHENMFWYRQDPGLGLRLIYFSYDVKMKEKGDIPEGYSVSREKKERFSLILESASTNQTSMYLCASNGWDRGSYEQYFGPGTRLTVT.

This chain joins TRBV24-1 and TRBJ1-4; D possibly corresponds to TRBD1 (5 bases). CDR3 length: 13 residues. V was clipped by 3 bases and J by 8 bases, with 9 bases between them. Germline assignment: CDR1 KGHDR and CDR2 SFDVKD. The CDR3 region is CATSDGALEKLFF. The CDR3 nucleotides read TGTGCCACCAGTGATGGGGCCCTAGAAAAACTGTTTTTT.

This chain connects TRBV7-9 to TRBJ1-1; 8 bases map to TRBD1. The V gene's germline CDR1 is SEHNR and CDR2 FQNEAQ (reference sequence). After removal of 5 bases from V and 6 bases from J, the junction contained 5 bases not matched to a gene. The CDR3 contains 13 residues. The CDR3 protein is CASSPTGASEAFF. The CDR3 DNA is TGTGCCAGCAGCCCGACAGGGGCGTCTGAAGCTTTCTTT.

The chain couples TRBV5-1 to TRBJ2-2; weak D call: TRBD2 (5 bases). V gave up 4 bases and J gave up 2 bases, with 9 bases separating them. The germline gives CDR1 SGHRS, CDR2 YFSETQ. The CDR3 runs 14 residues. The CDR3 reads CASSQRPNTGELFF. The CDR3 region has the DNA TGCGCCAGCAGCCAGCGGCCTAACACCGGGGAGCTGTTTTTT.